Following are 16 T cell receptor beta chains from one sample sequenced in a study of blood T cell repertoires in COVID-19. The assay was immunoSEQ multiplex PCR, and TCRdb's table has in-frame clones only and misses some. The sample includes more than 200,000 clones, 86% of them seen just once. Sequenced input: PBMCs or T cells enriched from blood (not recorded which). The source is a man aged 40-49 years who had recovered from COVID-19.

CDR3 nucleotide sequence: TGTGCCAGCATCGCGAGTCCCGGCTCCTACAATGAGCAGTTCTTC. It specifies CASIASPGSYNEQFF. The chain combines TRBV2 with TRBJ2-1, with no clear D. CDR1 is SNHLY and CDR2 is FYNNEI in the germline V gene. This CDR3 spans 15 amino acids. The V and J ends lost 7 bases and 0 bases respectively, with 13 bases between them.

This rearrangement joins TRBV5-1 to TRBJ2-2; D gene ambiguous. V dropped 0 bases and J dropped 6 bases, with 6 bases sitting between them. The germline gives CDR1 SGHRS, CDR2 YFSETQ. This CDR3 comprises 13 residues. The CDR3 DNA sequence: TGCGCCAGCAGCTTGGATGCGCCCGGGGAGCTGTTTTTT. It is translated as CASSLDAPGELFF.

The sample holds a few counts of this clone. The chain uses TRBV9 and TRBJ2-2; the D is unclear. Germline lookup yields CDR1 SGDLS and CDR2 YYNGEE. This CDR3 region has 13 residues. V lost 4 bases and J lost 4, with 8 bases in between. CDR3 protein: CASSPRSTGELFF. CDR3 DNA: TGTGCCAGCAGCCCGCGGTCCACCGGGGAGCTGTTTTTT.

The V call is TRBV19, the J call TRBJ2-1; 10 nucleotides align to TRBD1. The CDR3 loop spans 12 amino acids. The trim removed 6 bases at V and 12 bases at J, leaving 5 bases unmatched. Germline-derived CDR1 and CDR2 are LNHDA and SQIVND (reference sequence). The CDR3 region is CASRSGTGVQFF. CDR3 sequence (DNA): TGTGCCAGTAGATCCGGGACAGGGGTGCAGTTCTTC. Variable domain in full (rest from reference TRBV19 and TRBJ2-1): DGGITQSPKYLFRKEGQNVTLSCEQNLNHDAMYWYRQDPGQGLRLIYYSQIVNDFQKGDIAEGYSVSREKKESFPLTVTSAQKNPTAFYLCASRSGTGVQFFGPGTRLTVL.

V gene TRBV10-3 combines with J gene TRBJ1-3; D is perhaps TRBD1 (6 bases). CDR3 length equals 14 residues. Germline loops: CDR1 ENHRY, CDR2 SYGVKD. V was pared by 4 bases and J by 0 bases, with 7 bases between. CDR3 sequence: CAISGQDSGNTIYF. In nucleotides, the CDR3 is TGTGCCATCAGTGGACAGGACTCTGGAAACACCATATATTTT.

The rearrangement links TRBV19 to TRBJ2-4, with D perhaps TRBD1 (5 bases). This CDR3 has 14 amino acids. The germline CDR1 and CDR2 sequences are LNHDA and SQIVND (reference sequence). Trimming removed 1 base from V and 6 bases from J, with 10 bases in between. CDR3: CASSIASRGNIQYF. CDR3 bases: TGTGCCAGTAGTATAGCGTCAAGGGGAAACATTCAGTACTTC.

This clone was observed a single time. The chain combines TRBV27 with TRBJ2-7; no clear D gene. CDR1 and CDR2 (germline): MNHEY, SMNVEV (reference sequence). The V gene lost 5 bases and the J gene lost 2 bases, with 13 bases spanning the gap. This CDR3 is built from 14 residues. The CDR3 loop reads CASSQYRGAYEQYF. As DNA, the CDR3 is TGTGCCAGCAGTCAATACCGAGGAGCCTACGAGCAGTACTTC.

This clone was counted a few times. The chain combines TRBV30 with TRBJ1-6; weak D call: TRBD1 (5 bases). Germline V gene data show CDR1 as GTSNPN and CDR2 as SVGIG (reference sequence). The V end was cut by 3 bases, the J end by 7 bases, with 10 bases between. The CDR3 runs to 13 residues. CDR3 coding DNA: TGTGCCTGGAGGAAGGACATCAATTCACCCCTCCACTTT. Translation: CAWRKDINSPLHF.

The chain joins TRBV5-6 to TRBJ2-1; TRBD1 matches at 9 bases. J was trimmed by 8 bases and V by 7 bases; bases with no gene match: 7. Germline V gives CDR1 SGHDT, CDR2 YYEEEE. This CDR3 has 13 residues. Here the CDR3 DNA reads TGTGCCAGCGGCAGGGACAGGGCCGATGAGCAGTTCTTC. Translating it yields CASGRDRADEQFF. The full variable domain, rest sourced from reference TRBV5-6 and TRBJ2-1, is DAGVTQSPTHLIKTRGQQVTLRCSPKSGHDTVSWYQQALGQGPQFIFQYYEEEERQRGNFPDRFSGHQFPNYSSELNVNALLLGDSALYLCASGRDRADEQFFGPGTRLTVL.

In its sample, this clone was seen once. The rearrangement links TRBV13 to TRBJ2-3; 10 nucleotides align to TRBD2. This CDR3 contains 14 residues. The germline V gene encodes CDR1 PRHDT and CDR2 FYEKMQ (reference sequence). J was trimmed by 6 bases and V by 5 bases; bases with no gene match: 5. The CDR3 region has the DNA TGTGCCAGCAGCACCGGACTAGCGGTGGATACGCAGTATTTT. The encoded protein is CASSTGLAVDTQYF.

The chain combines TRBV5-1 with TRBJ2-2, with 10 bases that match TRBD2. Germline V CDR1 and CDR2: SGHRS, YFSETQ. The CDR3 totals 16 residues. V shed 0 bases and J 6 bases; nucleotides not matched to a gene: 5. The CDR3 DNA sequence: TGCGCCAGCAGCTTGGTAGCTAGCGGGAGAGCCGGGGAGCTGTTTTTT. Encoded protein: CASSLVASGRAGELFF.

This clone was counted at least ten times. The identical CDR3 is also encoded by other nucleotide sequences in the sample. The chain carries TRBV7-8 and TRBJ2-7; 8 nucleotides line up with TRBD1. Germline V gene lookup returns CDR1 SGHVS and CDR2 FQNEAQ. The CDR3 totals 15 residues. J lost 1 base, V lost 1 base, and 3 bases had no gene match. CDR3 in DNA: TGTGCCAGCAGCTTAGGACAGGGGCCTTCCTACGAGCAGTACTTC. It yields the protein CASSLGQGPSYEQYF.

The chain carries TRBV5-5 and TRBJ2-7; TRBD1 might be the D (5 bases). Trimming removed 0 bases from V and 1 base from J, with 8 bases in between. The CDR3 is made up of 14 amino acids. Germline CDR1 is SGHKS and CDR2 is YYEKEE (reference sequence). The CDR3 bases are TGTGCCAGCAGCTTGGGACAGCTTTCCTACGAGCAGTACTTC. Amino acids: CASSLGQLSYEQYF.

This clone was seen once. CDR3 nucleotide sequence: TGTGCCAGCAGCGTAGAGTCCCTAGCTTCCTACAATGAGCAGTTCTTC. This encodes CASSVESLASYNEQFF. The chain is built from TRBV9 and TRBJ2-1; tentatively, D is TRBD2 (5 bases). V was trimmed by 0 bases and J by 1 base, leaving 11 bases between them. Looked up from germline, CDR1 is SGDLS and CDR2 is YYNGEE. The CDR3 length is 16 residues.

The CDR3 region is CASSENPAGRYEQYF. CDR3 coding DNA: TGTGCCAGCAGTGAAAATCCAGCGGGGCGGTACGAGCAGTACTTC. The chain has TRBV2 and TRBJ2-7; 7 bases agree with TRBD2. Germline loops: CDR1 SNHLY, CDR2 FYNNEI. This CDR3 is built from 15 residues. The V and J ends lost 2 bases and 4 bases, in that order; junction bases with no gene match: 8.

The gene calls are TRBV28 and TRBJ2-1; D call uncertain. V lost 6 bases to trimming and J lost 8 bases, with 5 bases between them. The CDR3 extends over 10 amino acids. Germline lookup yields CDR1 MDHEN and CDR2 SYDVKM. The CDR3 loop is CASRSYEQFF. CDR3 sequence (DNA): TGTGCCAGCAGGTCTTATGAGCAGTTCTTC.